A single sample gave rise to the 9 T cell receptor beta chains below, sequenced in a study of radiotherapy plus CTLA-4 blockade in lung cancer. Data came from immunoSEQ multiplex PCR; TCRdb stores just in-frame clones and leaves some out. The sample shows roughly 80,000 clones, around 81% of them seen only once. Sequencing used peripheral blood, obtained from a patient treated with radiotherapy plus ipilimumab. Receptors originate from a human donor with non-small cell lung cancer who had a partial response to radiotherapy plus ipilimumab. Some clones in this sample may be carry-over from other donors' samples.

The chain has TRBV10-3 and TRBJ2-7; 9 nucleotides align to TRBD1. In germline, CDR1 is ENHRY, CDR2 SYGVKD. The J segment lost 6 bases and the V segment lost 4 bases, leaving 13 bases of the junction unmatched. The CDR3 totals 16 residues. The CDR3 coding sequence is TGTGCCATCAGTGCATATGACCCGGGACAGGGAACCGAGCAGTACTTC. Amino acids: CAISAYDPGQGTEQYF.

The CDR3 is CASSSGLNTGELFF. DNA of the CDR3: TGCGCCAGCAGCTCGGGACTAAACACCGGGGAGCTGTTTTTT. The rearrangement uses TRBV5-1 and TRBJ2-2; TRBD2 matches 7 bases. CDR3 length equals 14 residues. Germline V gene lookup returns CDR1 SGHRS and CDR2 YFSETQ. Unmatched junction bases numbered 1, after V lost 3 bases and J lost 2 bases. Supplemented by reference TRBV5-1 and TRBJ2-2, the full variable domain reads KAGVTQTPRYLIKTRGQQVTLSCSPISGHRSVSWYQQTPGQGLQFLFEYFSETQRNKGNFPGRFSGRQFSNSRSEMNVSTLELGDSALYLCASSSGLNTGELFFGEGSRLTVL.

This chain joins TRBV7-2 and TRBJ2-7; 7 bases are shared with TRBD2. Trimming cost V 4 bases and J 0 bases; bases outside gene matches: 6. In germline, CDR1 is SGHTA, CDR2 FQGNSA. The CDR3 is made up of 15 amino acids. This CDR3 reads CASSSSAGFSYEQYF. Written as DNA, the CDR3 is TGTGCCAGCAGCTCCTCAGCGGGGTTCTCCTACGAGCAGTACTTC.

The CDR3 protein is CASSFGQGRPNTEAFF. CDR3 DNA: TGTGCCAGCAGTTTTGGACAGGGCAGACCGAACACTGAAGCTTTCTTT. The chain joins TRBV28 to TRBJ1-1; the match to TRBD1 covers 8 bases. The germline CDR1 and CDR2 sequences are MDHEN and SYDVKM. The CDR3 totals 16 residues. V lost 3 bases to trimming and J lost 1 base; unmatched junction nucleotides: 7. Using reference TRBV28 and TRBJ1-1 for the parts outside the CDR3, the full variable domain is DVKVTQSSRYLVKRTGEKVFLECVQDMDHENMFWYRQDPGLGLRLIYFSYDVKMKEKGDIPEGYSVSREKKERFSLILESASTNQTSMYLCASSFGQGRPNTEAFFGQGTRLTVV.

J is TRBJ1-3 and V is TRBV7-2, with a weak D call TRBD1 (5 bases). In germline, CDR1 is SGHTA, CDR2 FQGNSA. The V and J ends lost 5 bases and 2 bases respectively, with 10 bases between them. The CDR3 length is 14 residues. CDR3 residues: CASSAPGAGNTIYF. The CDR3 nucleotides are TGTGCCAGCAGCGCCCCGGGGGCTGGAAACACCATATATTTT. Complete variable domain (other parts from reference TRBV7-2 and TRBJ1-3): GAGVSQSPSNKVTEKGKDVELRCDPISGHTALYWYRQSLGQGLEFLIYFQGNSAPDKSGLPSDRFSAERTGGSVSTLTIQRTQQEDSAVYLCASSAPGAGNTIYFGEGSWLTVV.

V and J are TRBV28 and TRBJ2-7; 8 bases are a match to TRBD1. Germline V gene sequence: CDR1 MDHEN, CDR2 SYDVKM. V dropped 2 bases and J dropped 2; count of bases not matched to a gene: 2. This CDR3 has 14 residues. CDR3 nucleotide sequence: TGTGCCAGCAGTTTAACAGGGGGACCCTACGAGCAGTACTTC. Its translation: CASSLTGGPYEQYF.

The chain has TRBV4-2 and TRBJ2-7, with 7 bases lining up with TRBD1. Germline CDR1 and CDR2: LGHNA and YNFKEQ. This CDR3 has 16 amino acids. The trim removed 0 bases at V and 1 base at J, leaving 6 bases unmatched. CDR3 in DNA: TGTGCCAGCAGCCAAGATCAGGACAGGCTATCCTACGAGCAGTACTTC. This translates into CASSQDQDRLSYEQYF.

The V and J genes are TRBV7-9 and TRBJ2-2, with D uncertain. Germline lookup yields CDR1 SEHNR and CDR2 FQNEAQ (reference sequence). CDR3 length: 12 amino acids. The V gene lost 2 bases and the J gene lost 5 bases, with 3 bases spanning the gap. CDR3 in amino acids: CASSLSTGELFF. CDR3 coding DNA: TGTGCCAGCAGCTTATCAACCGGGGAGCTGTTTTTT.

The chain combines TRBV10-3 with TRBJ2-1, with D possibly TRBD2 on 6 matching bases. Germline CDR1 and CDR2: ENHRY and SYGVKD. The CDR3 runs 14 residues. V was pared by 10 bases and J by 0 bases, with 13 bases between. The CDR3 here is CATFGTDSYNEQFF. The CDR3 coding sequence is TGTGCCACGTTTGGGACTGACTCCTACAATGAGCAGTTCTTC.